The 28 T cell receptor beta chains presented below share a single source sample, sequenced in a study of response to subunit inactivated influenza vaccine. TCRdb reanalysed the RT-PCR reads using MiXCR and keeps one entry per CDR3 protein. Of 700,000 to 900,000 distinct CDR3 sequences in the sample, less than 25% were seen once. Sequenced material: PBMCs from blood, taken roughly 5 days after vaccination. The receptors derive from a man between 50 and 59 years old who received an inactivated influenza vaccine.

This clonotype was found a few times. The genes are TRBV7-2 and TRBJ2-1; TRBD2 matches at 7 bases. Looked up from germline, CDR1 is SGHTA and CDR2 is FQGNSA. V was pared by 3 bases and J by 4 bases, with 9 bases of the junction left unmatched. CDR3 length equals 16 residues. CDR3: CASSLTGGTVYNEQFF. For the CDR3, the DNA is TGTGCCAGCAGCTTGACCGGGGGGACTGTATACAATGAGCAGTTCTTC.

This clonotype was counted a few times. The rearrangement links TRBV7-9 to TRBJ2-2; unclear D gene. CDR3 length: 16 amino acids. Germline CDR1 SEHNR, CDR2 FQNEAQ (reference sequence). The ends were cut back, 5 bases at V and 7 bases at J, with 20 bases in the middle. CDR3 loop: CASSTPAGLPDGELFF. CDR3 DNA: TGTGCCAGCAGCACTCCAGCCGGGCTACCGGACGGGGAGCTGTTTTTT.

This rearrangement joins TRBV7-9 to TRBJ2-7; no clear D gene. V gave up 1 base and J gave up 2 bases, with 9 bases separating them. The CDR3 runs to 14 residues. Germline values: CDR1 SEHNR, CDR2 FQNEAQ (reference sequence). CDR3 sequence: CASSLDPATYEQYF. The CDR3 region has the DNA TGTGCCAGCAGCTTAGATCCAGCTACCTACGAGCAGTACTTC. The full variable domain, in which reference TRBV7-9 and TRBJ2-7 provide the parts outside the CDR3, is DTGVSQNPRHKITKRGQNVTFRCDPISEHNRLYWYRQTLGQGPEFLTYFQNEAQLEKSRLLSDRFSAERPKGSFSTLEIQRTEQGDSAMYLCASSLDPATYEQYFGPGTRLTVT.

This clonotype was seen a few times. The CDR3 spells CASSYSRTGSETQYF. The CDR3 nucleotides are TGTGCCAGCAGTTACTCCCGGACAGGTTCAGAGACCCAGTACTTC. The V and J genes are TRBV6-5 and TRBJ2-5; 7 nucleotides agree with TRBD1. V was pared by 0 bases and J by 4 bases, with 5 bases of the junction left unmatched. This CDR3 spans 15 amino acids. The germline V gene encodes CDR1 MNHEY and CDR2 SVGAGI.

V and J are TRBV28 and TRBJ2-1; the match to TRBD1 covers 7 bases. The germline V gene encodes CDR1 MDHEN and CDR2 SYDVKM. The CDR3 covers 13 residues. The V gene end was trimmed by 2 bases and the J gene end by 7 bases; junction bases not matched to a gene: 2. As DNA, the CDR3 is TGTGCCAGCAGTTTAGACAGGGAAAATGAGCAGTTCTTC. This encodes CASSLDRENEQFF.

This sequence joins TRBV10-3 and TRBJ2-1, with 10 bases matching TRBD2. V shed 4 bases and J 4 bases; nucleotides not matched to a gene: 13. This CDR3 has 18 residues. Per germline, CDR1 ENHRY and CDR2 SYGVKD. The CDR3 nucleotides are TGTGCCATCAGTGTTGGTAGAGCGGGAGGGCCAGGGTACAATGAGCAGTTCTTC. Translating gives CAISVGRAGGPGYNEQFF.

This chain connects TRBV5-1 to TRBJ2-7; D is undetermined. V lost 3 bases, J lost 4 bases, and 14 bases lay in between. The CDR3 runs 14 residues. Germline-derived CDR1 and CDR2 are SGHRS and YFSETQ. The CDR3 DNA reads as TGCGCCAGCAGCTACCTTGGCTTGGGGTACGAGCAGTACTTC. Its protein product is CASSYLGLGYEQYF.

DNA of the CDR3: TGTGCCAGCAGCCTACGGGCCAATTCACCCCTCCACTTT. It specifies CASSLRANSPLHF. The V gene is TRBV11-2, the J gene TRBJ1-6; D is unresolved. This CDR3 spans 13 amino acids. Per germline, CDR1 SGHAT and CDR2 FQNNGV. With 5 bases removed from V and 7 bases from J, the gap between germline ends came to 9 bases.

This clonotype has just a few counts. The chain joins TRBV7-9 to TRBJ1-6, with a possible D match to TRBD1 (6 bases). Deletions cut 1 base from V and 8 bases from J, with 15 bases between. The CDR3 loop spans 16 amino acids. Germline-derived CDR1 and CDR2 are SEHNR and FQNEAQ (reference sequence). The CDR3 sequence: CASSLVAGHRHSPLHF. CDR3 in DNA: TGTGCCAGCAGCTTAGTCGCGGGACATCGTCATTCACCCCTCCACTTT.

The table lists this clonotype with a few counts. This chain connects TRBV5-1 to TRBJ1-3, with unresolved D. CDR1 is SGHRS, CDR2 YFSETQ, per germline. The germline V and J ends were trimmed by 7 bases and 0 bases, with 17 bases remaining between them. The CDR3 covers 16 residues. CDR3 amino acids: CASAPSALVSGNTIYF. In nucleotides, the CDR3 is TGCGCCAGCGCCCCGTCGGCCCTTGTCTCTGGAAACACCATATATTTT.

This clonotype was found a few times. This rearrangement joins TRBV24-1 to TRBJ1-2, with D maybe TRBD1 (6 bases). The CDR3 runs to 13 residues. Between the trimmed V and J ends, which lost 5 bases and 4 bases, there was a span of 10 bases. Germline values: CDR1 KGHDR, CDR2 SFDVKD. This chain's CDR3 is CATSGGQRYGYTF. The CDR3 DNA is TGTGCCACCAGTGGGGGGCAGCGCTATGGCTACACCTTC.

The CDR3 region is CASSLSGTDGETQYF. The CDR3 DNA reads as TGCGCCAGCAGCTTATCCGGGACAGATGGAGAGACCCAGTACTTC. The chain recombines TRBV5-1 with TRBJ2-5; TRBD1 matches 7 bases. V trimming: 2 bases; J trimming: 4 bases; junction bases outside the gene matches: 8. The CDR3 covers 15 residues. Germline CDR1 SGHRS, CDR2 YFSETQ.

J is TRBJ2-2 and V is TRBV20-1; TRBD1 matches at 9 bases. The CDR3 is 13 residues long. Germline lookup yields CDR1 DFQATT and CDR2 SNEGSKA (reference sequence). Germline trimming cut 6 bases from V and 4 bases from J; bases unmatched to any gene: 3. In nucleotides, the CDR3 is TGCAGTGCGGGACAGGGAACCACCGGGGAGCTGTTTTTT. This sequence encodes CSAGQGTTGELFF.

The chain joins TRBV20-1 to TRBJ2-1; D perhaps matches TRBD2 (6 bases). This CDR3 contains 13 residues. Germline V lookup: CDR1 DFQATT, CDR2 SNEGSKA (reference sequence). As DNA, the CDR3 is TGCTCAGGTCGGGGGTTAGCAAACAATGAGCAGTTCTTC. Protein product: CSGRGLANNEQFF.

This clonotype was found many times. CDR3 in DNA: TGTGCCAGCAGTTTAGGTACAGGGGTCTCCTACGAGCAGTACTTC. Translation: CASSLGTGVSYEQYF. The chain links TRBV12-3 or TRBV12-4 to TRBJ2-7; the match to TRBD1 covers 7 bases. This CDR3 comprises 15 residues. V was clipped by 1 base and J by 0 bases; unmatched bases: 3.

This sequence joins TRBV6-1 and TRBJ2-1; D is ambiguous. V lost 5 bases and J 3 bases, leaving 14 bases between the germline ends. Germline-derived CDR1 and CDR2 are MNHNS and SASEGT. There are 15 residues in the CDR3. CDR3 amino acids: CASSPTRAYYNEQFF. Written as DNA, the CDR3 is TGTGCCAGCAGTCCCACCCGGGCCTACTACAATGAGCAGTTCTTC.

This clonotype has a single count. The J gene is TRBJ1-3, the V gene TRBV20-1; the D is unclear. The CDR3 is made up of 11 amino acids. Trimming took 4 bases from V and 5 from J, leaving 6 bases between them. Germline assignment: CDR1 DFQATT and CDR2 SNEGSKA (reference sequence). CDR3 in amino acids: CSANKRNTIYF. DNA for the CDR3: TGCAGTGCTAACAAGCGAAACACCATATATTTT.

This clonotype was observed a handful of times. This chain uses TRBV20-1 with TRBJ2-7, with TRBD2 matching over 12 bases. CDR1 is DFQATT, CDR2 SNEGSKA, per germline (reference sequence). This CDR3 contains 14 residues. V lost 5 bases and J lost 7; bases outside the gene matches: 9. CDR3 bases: TGCAGTGCTCCCAGGACTAGCGGGAACTTGGAGCAGTACTTC. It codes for CSAPRTSGNLEQYF.

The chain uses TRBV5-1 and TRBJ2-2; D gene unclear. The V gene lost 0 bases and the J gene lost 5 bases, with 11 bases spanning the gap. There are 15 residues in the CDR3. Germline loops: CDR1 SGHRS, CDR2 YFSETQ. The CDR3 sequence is CASSLAGLVTGELFF. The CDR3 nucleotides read TGCGCCAGCAGCTTGGCCGGGCTGGTGACCGGGGAGCTGTTTTTT.

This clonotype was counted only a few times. The CDR3 reads CASSYPRETQYF. CDR3 in DNA: TGTGCCAGCAGTTATCCGCGCGAGACCCAGTACTTC. The V call is TRBV6-2 or TRBV6-3, the J call TRBJ2-5, with unresolved D. V lost 3 bases and J 5 bases, leaving 7 bases between the germline ends. CDR3 size: 12 residues. CDR1 and CDR2 from the germline V gene are MNHEY and SVGEGT.

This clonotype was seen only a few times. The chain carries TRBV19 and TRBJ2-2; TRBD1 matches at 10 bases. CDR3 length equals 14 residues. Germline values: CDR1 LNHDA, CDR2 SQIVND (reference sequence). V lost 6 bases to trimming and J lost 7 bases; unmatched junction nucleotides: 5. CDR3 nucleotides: TGTGCCAGTAGGGGACAGGGGATCGGCGGGGAGCTGTTTTTT. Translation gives CASRGQGIGGELFF. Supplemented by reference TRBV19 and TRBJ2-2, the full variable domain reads DGGITQSPKYLFRKEGQNVTLSCEQNLNHDAMYWYRQDPGQGLRLIYYSQIVNDFQKGDIAEGYSVSREKKESFPLTVTSAQKNPTAFYLCASRGQGIGGELFFGEGSRLTVL.

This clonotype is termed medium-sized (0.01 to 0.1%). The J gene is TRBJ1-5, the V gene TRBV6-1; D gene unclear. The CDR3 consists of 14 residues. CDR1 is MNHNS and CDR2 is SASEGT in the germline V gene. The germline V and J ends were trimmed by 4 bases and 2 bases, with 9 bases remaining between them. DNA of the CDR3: TGTGCCAGCAGTGGACCTGAGGGCAATCAGCCCCAGCATTTT. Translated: CASSGPEGNQPQHF.

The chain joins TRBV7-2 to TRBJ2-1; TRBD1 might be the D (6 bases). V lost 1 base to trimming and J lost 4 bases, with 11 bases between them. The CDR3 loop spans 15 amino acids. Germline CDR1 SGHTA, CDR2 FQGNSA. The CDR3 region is CASSLGQDGYNEQFF. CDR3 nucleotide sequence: TGTGCCAGCAGCTTAGGACAGGACGGGTACAATGAGCAGTTCTTC.

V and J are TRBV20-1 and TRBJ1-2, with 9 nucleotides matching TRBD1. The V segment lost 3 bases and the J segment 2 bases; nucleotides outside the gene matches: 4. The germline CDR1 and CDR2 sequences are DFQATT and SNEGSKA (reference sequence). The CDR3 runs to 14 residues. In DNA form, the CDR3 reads TGCAGTGCTAGCCCTGGACAGGGGAACTATGGCTACACCTTC. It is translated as CSASPGQGNYGYTF.

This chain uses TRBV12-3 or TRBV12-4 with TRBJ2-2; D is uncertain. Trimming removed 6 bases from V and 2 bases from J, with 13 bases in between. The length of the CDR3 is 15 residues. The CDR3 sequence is CASSPGFLNTGELFF. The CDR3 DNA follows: TGTGCCAGCAGCCCAGGATTCCTAAACACCGGGGAGCTGTTTTTT.

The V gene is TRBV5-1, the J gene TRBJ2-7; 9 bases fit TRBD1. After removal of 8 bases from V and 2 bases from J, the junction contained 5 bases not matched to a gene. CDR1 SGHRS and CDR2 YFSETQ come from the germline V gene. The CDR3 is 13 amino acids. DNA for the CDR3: TGCGCCAGTGGGGGGACAGGGACCTACGAGCAGTACTTC. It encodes CASGGTGTYEQYF.

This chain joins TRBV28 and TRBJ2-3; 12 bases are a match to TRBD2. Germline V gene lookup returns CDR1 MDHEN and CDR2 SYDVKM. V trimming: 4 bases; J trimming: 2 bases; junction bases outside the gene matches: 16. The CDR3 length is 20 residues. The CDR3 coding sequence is TGTGCCAGCAGTTCGCCACCCGGGACTAGCGGGTTCCTATTCACAGATACGCAGTATTTT. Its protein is CASSSPPGTSGFLFTDTQYF.

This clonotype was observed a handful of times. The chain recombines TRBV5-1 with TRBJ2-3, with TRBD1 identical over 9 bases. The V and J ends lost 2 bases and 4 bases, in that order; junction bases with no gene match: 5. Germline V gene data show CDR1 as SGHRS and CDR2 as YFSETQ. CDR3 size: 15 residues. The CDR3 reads CASSFLGQGPDTQYF. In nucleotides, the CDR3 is TGCGCCAGCAGCTTCTTGGGACAGGGTCCAGATACGCAGTATTTT.